Below are 4 T cell receptor beta chains sequenced from a single sample in a study of post-analysis software for immune sequencing data. General study points: TRBV5-6, TRBV5-1 and TRBV20-1 belonged to a set of roughly five TRBV segments that were more frequent in patients than controls.

The antigens these receptors bind are not known. Unique molecular identifiers were built into the TCR beta cDNA libraries. TCRdb used MiXCR to reprocess the PCR reads, holding one entry per CDR3 protein. The table includes about 820,000 distinct CDR3 sequences, around 50% detected once. The specimen sequenced was blood. The receptors were gathered from a girl between 5 and 17 years old with multiple sclerosis.

The chain is built from TRBV5-1 and TRBJ1-1; D ambiguous. V was clipped by 3 bases and J by 0 bases, with 15 bases between them. Germline CDR1 and CDR2: SGHRS and YFSETQ. The CDR3 extends over 16 amino acids. The CDR3: CASSSNSGGMNTEAFF. The CDR3, as DNA: TGCGCCAGCAGCTCCAACTCGGGAGGGATGAACACTGAAGCTTTCTTT. The whole variable domain, filled in from reference TRBV5-1 and TRBJ1-1, reads KAGVTQTPRYLIKTRGQQVTLSCSPISGHRSVSWYQQTPGQGLQFLFEYFSETQRNKGNFPGRFSGRQFSNSRSEMNVSTLELGDSALYLCASSSNSGGMNTEAFFGQGTRLTVV.

This chain links TRBV5-8 with TRBJ2-3, with D possibly being TRBD2 (6 bases). The CDR3 extends over 15 amino acids. Germline CDR1 is SGHTS and CDR2 is YDEGEE. The V gene lost 4 bases and the J gene lost 2 bases, with 14 bases spanning the gap. DNA for the CDR3: TGTGCCAGCAGCGCGGGGTCACAGTACACAGATACGCAGTATTTT. It is translated as CASSAGSQYTDTQYF. Full variable domain (outside the CDR3, taken from reference TRBV5-8 and TRBJ2-3): EAGVTQSPTHLIKTRGQQATLRCSPISGHTSVYWYQQALGLGLQFLLWYDEGEERNRGNFPPRFSGRQFPNYSSELNVNALELEDSALYLCASSAGSQYTDTQYFGPGTRLTVL.

This clonotype was observed a few times. V usage is TRBV12-3 or TRBV12-4 and J usage is TRBJ1-2, with no clear D. V was cut by 6 bases and J by 2 bases, with 16 bases left in between. The CDR3 extends over 15 amino acids. The DNA for the CDR3 is TGTGCCAGCAGGCAGAGCCCCTCCCAAAACTATGGCTACACCTTC. Translated, it gives CASRQSPSQNYGYTF.

The V gene is TRBV27, the J gene TRBJ1-4; D is unresolved. The germline V gene has CDR1 MNHEY and CDR2 SMNVEV (reference sequence). This CDR3 comprises 15 residues. With 0 bases removed from V and 8 bases from J, the gap between germline ends came to 13 bases. In nucleotides, the CDR3 is TGTGCCAGCAGTTTATCGTTTTCGGGCCGGGAAAAACTGTTTTTT. It yields the protein CASSLSFSGREKLFF.